The 10 T cell receptor beta chains below all came from one sample that was sequenced in a study of blood T cell repertoires in COVID-19. The protocol was immunoSEQ multiplex PCR, while the TCRdb copy is restricted to in-frame clones and leaves out a portion. The repertoire includes a few hundred thousand clones, 70% to 90% of them detected once, and 0.95% to 1% sits in the top ten. Sample: peripheral blood. These receptors all come from a woman between 35 and 50 years old who had recovered from COVID-19.

This sequence joins TRBV2 and TRBJ2-7, with 9 bases fitting TRBD2. Losses at the gene ends were 10 bases for V and 4 bases for J; bases not matched to a gene: 5. The CDR3 contains 12 residues. The germline CDR1 and CDR2 sequences are SNHLY and FYNNEI. The CDR3 sequence is CATLTSGYEQYV. The CDR3 DNA sequence: TGTGCCACCCTGACTAGCGGTTACGAGCAGTACGTC.

The V and J genes are TRBV5-4 and TRBJ2-7; unclear D gene. The CDR3 has 12 amino acids. From germline, CDR1 is SGHNT and CDR2 YYREEE (reference sequence). Trimming took 2 bases from V and 5 from J, leaving 8 bases between them. The CDR3 DNA is TGTGCCAGCAGCTTTTCTAGACACGAGCAGTACTTC. Translating it yields CASSFSRHEQYF.

This CDR3 reads CASSLTGASGSQFF. CDR3 bases: TGTGCCAGCAGCTTAACGGGAGCTAGCGGGAGTCAGTTCTTC. The gene calls are TRBV7-3 and TRBJ2-1; 10 bases map to TRBD2. J lost 13 bases, V lost 0 bases, and 6 bases had no gene match. Per germline, CDR1 SGHTA and CDR2 FQGTGA. The CDR3 has 14 amino acids.

This chain joins TRBV10-3 and TRBJ1-2; D not resolved. The CDR3 runs 12 residues. Germline CDR1 and CDR2: ENHRY and SYGVKD. With 4 bases removed from V and 2 bases from J, the gap between germline ends came to 5 bases. DNA of the CDR3: TGTGCCATCAGTGGAGGAAACTATGGCTACACCTTC. This translates into CAISGGNYGYTF.

The chain recombines TRBV24-1 with TRBJ1-4, with a possible D match to TRBD1 (5 bases). Germline V gene lookup returns CDR1 KGHDR and CDR2 SFDVKD. The CDR3 runs to 17 residues. V was shortened by 4 bases and J by 2 bases, with 16 bases between the two germline ends. CDR3: CATSDHPGRGTNEKLFF. DNA for the CDR3: TGTGCCACCAGTGACCATCCTGGTCGGGGGACTAATGAAAAACTGTTTTTT.

J is TRBJ2-3 and V is TRBV5-1, with 7 bases identical to TRBD2. CDR3 length: 15 amino acids. V trimming: 2 bases; J trimming: 6 bases; junction bases outside the gene matches: 9. Germline V gene lookup returns CDR1 SGHRS and CDR2 YFSETQ. CDR3 loop: CASSFWTAGGDTQYF. CDR3 DNA sequence: TGCGCCAGCAGCTTTTGGACTGCCGGGGGGGATACGCAGTATTTT.

This chain links TRBV6-5 with TRBJ2-5, with 10 bases that match TRBD1. The germline gives CDR1 MNHEY, CDR2 SVGAGI. CDR3 length equals 15 residues. V was pared by 0 bases and J by 4 bases, with 2 bases of the junction left unmatched. The CDR3 is CASSYSRTGGETQYF. CDR3 in DNA: TGTGCCAGCAGTTACTCTAGGACAGGGGGAGAGACCCAGTACTTC.

CDR3 bases: TGTGCCAGCAGCGCCCCAGCGGTGAACACCGGGGAGCTGTTTTTT. Translation gives CASSAPAVNTGELFF. V and J are TRBV7-9 and TRBJ2-2, with D possibly being TRBD2 (5 bases). The V end was cut by 5 bases, the J end by 1 base, with 11 bases between. The CDR3 loop spans 15 amino acids. CDR1 is SEHNR, CDR2 FQNEAQ, per germline (reference sequence).

This rearrangement joins TRBV27 to TRBJ2-5, with 7 bases lining up with TRBD1. V lost 2 bases and J lost 3; bases outside the gene matches: 3. This CDR3 comprises 14 residues. Per the germline V gene, CDR1 is MNHEY and CDR2 is SMNVEV (reference sequence). CDR3 sequence reads: CASSLIGTEETQYF. Written as DNA, the CDR3 is TGTGCCAGCAGTTTAATCGGGACAGAAGAGACCCAGTACTTC.

This clone was observed a handful of times. The chain carries TRBV11-2 and TRBJ1-1, with a possible D match to TRBD1 (6 bases). This CDR3 has 13 residues. Trimming took off 6 bases at V and 7 bases at J, with 15 bases between the two ends. Germline V lookup: CDR1 SGHAT, CDR2 FQNNGV. The CDR3 region has the DNA TGTGCCAGCAGACCGACAGGAGGCGTTGAAGCTTTCTTT. Encoded protein: CASRPTGGVEAFF.